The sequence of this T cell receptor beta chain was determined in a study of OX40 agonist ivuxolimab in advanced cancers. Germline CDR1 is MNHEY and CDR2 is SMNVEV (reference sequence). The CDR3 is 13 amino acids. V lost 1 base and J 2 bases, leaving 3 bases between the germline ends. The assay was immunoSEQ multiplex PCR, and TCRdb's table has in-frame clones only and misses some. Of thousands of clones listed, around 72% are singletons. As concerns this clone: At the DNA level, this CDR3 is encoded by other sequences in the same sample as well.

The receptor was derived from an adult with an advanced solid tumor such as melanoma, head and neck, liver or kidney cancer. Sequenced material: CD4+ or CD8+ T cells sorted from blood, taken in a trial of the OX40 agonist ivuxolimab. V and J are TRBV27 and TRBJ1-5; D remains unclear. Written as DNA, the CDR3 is TGTGCCAGCAGTTTATGGGGCAATCAGCCCCAGCATTTT. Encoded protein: CASSLWGNQPQHF.